This TCR beta chain was obtained from a study of regulatory T cells in long-lasting Graves disease. Time point specified: newly diagnosed GD, antithyroid drugs for less than 3 months. Isolated PBMC RNA provided the starting material for the TCR library. This CDR3 spans 14 amino acids. V lost 6 bases to trimming and J lost 6 bases, with 14 bases between them. Germline V gene sequence: CDR1 MNHNS, CDR2 SASEGT. HTBI primers from iRepertoire and Arm-PCR of CDR3 regions yielded the TCR beta libraries. TCRdb redid the calling of the multiplex PCR reads with MiXCR, one entry per CDR3 protein. The profile shows roughly 610,000 distinct CDR3 sequences, more than 15% of them singletons. The same sample was also studied in work on T cells in Graves' hyperthyroidism and ophthalmopathy. That study adds: Using the HTBI primer set, a first-round RT-PCR was run on the TCR CDR3. Most clonotypes expanded in the thyroid (above 0.001) were also present in blood.

The rearrangement links TRBV6-1 to TRBJ1-4; no firm D call. This receptor was taken from a man between 18 and 35 years old with Graves disease. Specimen: peripheral blood mononuclear cells (PBMCs), collected at new diagnosis, from a patient treated with antithyroid drugs. The CDR3 loop reads CASSPAVGDEKLFF. CDR3 DNA: TGTGCCAGCAGCCCCGCAGTGGGAGATGAAAAACTGTTTTTT.